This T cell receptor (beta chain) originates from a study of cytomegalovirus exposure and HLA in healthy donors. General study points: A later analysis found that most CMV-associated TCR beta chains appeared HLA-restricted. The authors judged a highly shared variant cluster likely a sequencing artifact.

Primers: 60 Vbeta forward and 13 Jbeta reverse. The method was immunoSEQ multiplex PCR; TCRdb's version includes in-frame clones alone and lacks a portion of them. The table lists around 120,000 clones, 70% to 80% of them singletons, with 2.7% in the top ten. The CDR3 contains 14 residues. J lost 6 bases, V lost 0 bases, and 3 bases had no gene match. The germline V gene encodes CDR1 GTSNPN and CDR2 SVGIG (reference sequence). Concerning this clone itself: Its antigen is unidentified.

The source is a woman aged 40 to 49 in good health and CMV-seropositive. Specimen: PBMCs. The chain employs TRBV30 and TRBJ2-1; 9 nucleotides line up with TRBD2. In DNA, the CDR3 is TGTGCCTGGAGTGTACTAGCGGGCCTCAATGAGCAGTTCTTC. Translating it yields CAWSVLAGLNEQFF.